Each of the 5 T cell receptor beta chains below was sequenced from the same sample in a study of T cell responses to AZD1222 COVID-19 vaccine. The table came from immunoSEQ multiplex PCR; TCRdb's copy has only in-frame clones and leaves some out. The table includes about 160,000 clones, around nine tenths detected once. Sequenced material: peripheral blood, taken on day 0 of AZD1222 vaccination. The origin of the receptors is an adult in good health.

V is TRBV9 and J is TRBJ2-3; D remains ambiguous. Trimming took 2 bases from V and 4 from J, leaving 5 bases between them. From germline, CDR1 is SGDLS and CDR2 YYNGEE. This CDR3 contains 12 residues. CDR3 sequence reads: CASSVGSDTQYF. The CDR3, as DNA: TGTGCCAGCAGCGTGGGGTCAGATACGCAGTATTTT.

A word on this clone: A junction boundary mismatches the germline segment, possibly from a read error. The chain carries TRBV7-7 and TRBJ2-5; 8 bases are a match to TRBD1. Germline V gives CDR1 SSHAT, CDR2 FNYEAQ (reference sequence). The CDR3 is 16 residues long. CDR3 amino acids: CASSLGSQGARETQYF. The CDR3 coding sequence is TGTGCTAGCAGCTTAGGCTCGCAGGGGGCTAGGGAGACCCAGTACTTC.

The chain's CDR3 is CASSFQGEGYTF. The CDR3 bases are TGTGCCAGCAGTTTCCAGGGGGAAGGCTACACCTTC. The chain couples TRBV28 to TRBJ1-2; 7 bases line up with TRBD1. Germline loops: CDR1 MDHEN, CDR2 SYDVKM. J was trimmed by 8 bases and V by 3 bases; bases with no gene match: 3. CDR3 size: 12 residues.

The V gene is TRBV28, the J gene TRBJ1-5; tentatively, D is TRBD1 (5 bases). Germline loops: CDR1 MDHEN, CDR2 SYDVKM. CDR3 length: 13 residues. Trimming took off 3 bases at V and 4 bases at J, with 7 bases between the two ends. The CDR3 region has the DNA TGTGCCAGCAGTTTTACAGGAAATCAGCCCCAGCATTTT. Translated, it gives CASSFTGNQPQHF.

This clone came up once. The CDR3, as DNA: TGTGCCACCAGTGATTGGGGACAGACTGGCTACACCTTC. Its protein is CATSDWGQTGYTF. This chain links TRBV24-1 with TRBJ1-2; 7 bases are shared with TRBD1. In germline, CDR1 is KGHDR, CDR2 SFDVKD. This CDR3 has 13 residues. V was clipped by 2 bases and J by 7 bases; unmatched bases: 3.